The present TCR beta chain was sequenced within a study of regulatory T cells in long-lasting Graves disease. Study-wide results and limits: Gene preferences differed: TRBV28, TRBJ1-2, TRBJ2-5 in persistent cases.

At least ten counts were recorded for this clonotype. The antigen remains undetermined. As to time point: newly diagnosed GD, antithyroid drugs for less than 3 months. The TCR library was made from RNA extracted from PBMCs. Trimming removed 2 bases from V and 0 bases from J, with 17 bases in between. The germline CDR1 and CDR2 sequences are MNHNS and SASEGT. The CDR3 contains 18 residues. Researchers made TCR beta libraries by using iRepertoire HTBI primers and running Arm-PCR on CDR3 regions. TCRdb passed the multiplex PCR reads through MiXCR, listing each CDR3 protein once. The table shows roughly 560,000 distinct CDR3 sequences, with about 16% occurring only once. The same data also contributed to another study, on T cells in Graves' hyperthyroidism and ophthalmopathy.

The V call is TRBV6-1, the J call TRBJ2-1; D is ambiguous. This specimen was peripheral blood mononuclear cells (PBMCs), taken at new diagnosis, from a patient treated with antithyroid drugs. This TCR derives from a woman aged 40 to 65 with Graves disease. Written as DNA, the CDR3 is TGTGCCAGCAGTGAATGGGCCCCCGGCACGAGCTCCTACAATGAGCAGTTCTTC. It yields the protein CASSEWAPGTSSYNEQFF.